The clone carrying this T cell receptor (beta chain) was counted a few times. The data were obtained in a study of beta chain features in type 1 diabetes. Germline values: CDR1 GTSNPN, CDR2 SVGIG (reference sequence). The junction had 4 bases not matched to a gene; V was cut back by 2 bases and J by 3 bases. The CDR3 has 14 residues. Expressed TCRB transcripts got sequenced, as all isolated RNA was reverse transcribed. This table comes from immunoSEQ multiplex PCR, and its TCRdb copy is limited to in-frame clones, with some not included. The sample carries around 200,000 clones, more than 10% recorded once.

The sequenced sample was central memory CD4+ T cells from blood. This sequence originates from a woman between 18 and 29 years old in good health. The chain combines TRBV30 with TRBJ2-7; 10 nucleotides align to TRBD1. CDR3 sequence reads: CAWSWTGGNYEQYF. CDR3 in DNA: TGTGCCTGGAGTTGGACAGGGGGGAACTACGAGCAGTACTTC.